This entry describes one T cell receptor beta chain. The data belong to a study of blood T cell repertoires in COVID-19. For the study at large: Specimens from acute and convalescent COVID-19 originated in the United States, Italy and Spain. PBMCs, B-cell-depleted T cells, or T cells provided the cDNA or gDNA that made up the material.

Study processing details: Nucleated cell number was recorded as an estimate derived from reference gene primer amplification. TCRdb's copy holds only in-frame clones and misses some; the assay was immunoSEQ multiplex PCR. From that table come the V and J calls and clone size; the DNA was used to work out D and trimming. This table has about 81,000 clones, roughly 76% appearing once. The specimen sequenced was peripheral blood. This sequence was found in a woman aged 50 to 60 with acute or convalescent COVID-19.

CDR3 amino acids: CASNIGTGGFQPQHF. CDR3 DNA sequence: TGTGCCAGCAATATCGGGACAGGGGGATTTCAGCCCCAGCATTTT. V and J are TRBV28 and TRBJ1-5, with 11 bases matching TRBD1. The CDR3 runs 15 residues. V lost 7 bases to trimming and J lost 6 bases; unmatched junction nucleotides: 8. CDR1 is MDHEN and CDR2 is SYDVKM in the germline V gene.